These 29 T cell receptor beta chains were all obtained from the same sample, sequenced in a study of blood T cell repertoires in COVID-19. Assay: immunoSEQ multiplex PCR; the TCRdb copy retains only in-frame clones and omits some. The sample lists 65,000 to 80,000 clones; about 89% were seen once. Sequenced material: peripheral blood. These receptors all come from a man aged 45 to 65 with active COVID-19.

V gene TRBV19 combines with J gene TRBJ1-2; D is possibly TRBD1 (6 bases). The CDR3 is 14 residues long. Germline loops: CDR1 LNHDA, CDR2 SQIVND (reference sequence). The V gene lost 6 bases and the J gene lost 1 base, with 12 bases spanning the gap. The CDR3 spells CASSRDTYNYGYTF. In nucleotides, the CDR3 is TGTGCCAGTAGCCGGGACACATATAACTATGGCTACACCTTC.

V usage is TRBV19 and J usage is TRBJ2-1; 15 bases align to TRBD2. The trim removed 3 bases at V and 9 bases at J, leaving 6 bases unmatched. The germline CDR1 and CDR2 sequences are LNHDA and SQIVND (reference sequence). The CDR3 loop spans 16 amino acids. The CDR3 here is CASSIGLAGGGVEQFF. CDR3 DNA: TGTGCCAGTAGTATTGGACTAGCGGGAGGGGGTGTTGAGCAGTTCTTC. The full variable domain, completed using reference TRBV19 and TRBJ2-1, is DGGITQSPKYLFRKEGQNVTLSCEQNLNHDAMYWYRQDPGQGLRLIYYSQIVNDFQKGDIAEGYSVSREKKESFPLTVTSAQKNPTAFYLCASSIGLAGGGVEQFFGPGTRLTVL.

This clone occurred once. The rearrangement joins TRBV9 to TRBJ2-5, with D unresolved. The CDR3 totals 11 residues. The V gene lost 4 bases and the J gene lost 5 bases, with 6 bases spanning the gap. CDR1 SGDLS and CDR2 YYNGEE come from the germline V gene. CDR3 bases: TGTGCCAGCAGCTCTCTGGAGACCCAGTACTTC. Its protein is CASSSLETQYF. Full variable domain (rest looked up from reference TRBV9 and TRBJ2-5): DSGVTQTPKHLITATGQRVTLRCSPRSGDLSVYWYQQSLDQGLQFLIQYYNGEERAKGNILERFSAQQFPDLHSELNLSSLELGDSALYFCASSSLETQYFGPGTRLLVL.

The CDR3 nucleotides are TGTGCCAGCAGCCCCCCGTCGGTAGACACCGGGGAGCTGTTTTTT. This encodes CASSPPSVDTGELFF. The rearrangement joins TRBV9 to TRBJ2-2; D remains unclear. The CDR3 runs 15 residues. CDR1 and CDR2 (germline): SGDLS, YYNGEE. The V gene lost 4 bases and the J gene lost 3 bases, with 13 bases spanning the gap.

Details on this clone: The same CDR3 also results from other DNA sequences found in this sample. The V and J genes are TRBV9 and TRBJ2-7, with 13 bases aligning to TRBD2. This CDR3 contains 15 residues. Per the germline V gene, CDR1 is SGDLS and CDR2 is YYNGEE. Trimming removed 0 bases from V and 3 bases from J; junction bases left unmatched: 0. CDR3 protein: CASSVGTSGSYEQYF. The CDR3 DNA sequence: TGTGCCAGCAGCGTAGGGACTAGCGGGAGCTACGAGCAGTACTTC.

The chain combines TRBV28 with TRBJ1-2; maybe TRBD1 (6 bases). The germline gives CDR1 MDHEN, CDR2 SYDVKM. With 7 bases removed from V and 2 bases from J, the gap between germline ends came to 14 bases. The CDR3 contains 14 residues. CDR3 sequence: CASTPGGANYGYTF. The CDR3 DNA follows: TGTGCCAGCACTCCCGGGGGGGCAAACTATGGCTACACCTTC.

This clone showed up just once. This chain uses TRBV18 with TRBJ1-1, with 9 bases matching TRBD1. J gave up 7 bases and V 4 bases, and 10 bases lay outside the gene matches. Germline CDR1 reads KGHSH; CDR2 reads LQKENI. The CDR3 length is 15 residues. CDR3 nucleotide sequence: TGTGCCAGCTCACTTACCGGGACAGGGAGGGTTGAAGCTTTCTTT. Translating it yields CASSLTGTGRVEAFF.

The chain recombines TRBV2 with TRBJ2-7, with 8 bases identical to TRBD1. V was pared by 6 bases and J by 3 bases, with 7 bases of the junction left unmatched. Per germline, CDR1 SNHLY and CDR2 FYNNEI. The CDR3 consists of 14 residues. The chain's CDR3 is CASRQLDRDYEQYF. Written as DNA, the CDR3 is TGTGCCAGCAGACAGTTGGACAGGGACTACGAGCAGTACTTC.

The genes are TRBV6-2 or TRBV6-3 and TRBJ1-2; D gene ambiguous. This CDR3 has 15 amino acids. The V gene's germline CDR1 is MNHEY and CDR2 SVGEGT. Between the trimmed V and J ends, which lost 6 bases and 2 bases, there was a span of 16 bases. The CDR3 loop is CASSRPTPVNYGYTF. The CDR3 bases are TGTGCCAGCAGCCGACCGACACCGGTCAACTATGGCTACACCTTC.

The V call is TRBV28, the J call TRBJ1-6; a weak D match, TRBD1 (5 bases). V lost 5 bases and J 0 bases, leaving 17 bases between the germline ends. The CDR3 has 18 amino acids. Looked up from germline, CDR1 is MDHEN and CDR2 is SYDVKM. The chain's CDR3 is CASSVSWGLGSYNSPLHF. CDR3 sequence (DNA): TGTGCCAGCAGTGTATCGTGGGGACTGGGCTCCTATAATTCACCCCTCCACTTT.

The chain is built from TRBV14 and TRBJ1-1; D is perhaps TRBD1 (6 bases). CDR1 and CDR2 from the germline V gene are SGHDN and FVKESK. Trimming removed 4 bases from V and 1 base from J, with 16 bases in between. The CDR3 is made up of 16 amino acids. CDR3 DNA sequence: TGTGCCAGCAGCCCCTCGCCAGGGGCTGGGAACACTGAAGCTTTCTTT. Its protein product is CASSPSPGAGNTEAFF.

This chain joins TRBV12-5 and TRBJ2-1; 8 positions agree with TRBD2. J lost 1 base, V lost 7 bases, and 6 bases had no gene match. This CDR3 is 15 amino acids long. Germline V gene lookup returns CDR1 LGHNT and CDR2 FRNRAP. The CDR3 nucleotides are TGTGCTAGTGTCAGAAGCGGGAGTTCCTACAATGAGCAGTTCTTC. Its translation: CASVRSGSSYNEQFF. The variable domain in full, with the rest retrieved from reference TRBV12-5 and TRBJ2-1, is DARVTQTPRHKVTEMGQEVTMRCQPILGHNTVFWYRQTMMQGLELLAYFRNRAPLDDSGMPKDRFSAEMPDATLATLKIQPSEPRDSAVYFCASVRSGSSYNEQFFGPGTRLTVL.

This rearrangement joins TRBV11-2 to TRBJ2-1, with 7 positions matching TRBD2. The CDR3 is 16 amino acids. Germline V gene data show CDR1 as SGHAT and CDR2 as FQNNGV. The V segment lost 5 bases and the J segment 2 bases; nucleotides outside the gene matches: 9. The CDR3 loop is CASSQHERGPYNEQFF. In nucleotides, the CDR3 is TGTGCCAGCAGCCAGCATGAGCGGGGACCCTACAATGAGCAGTTCTTC.

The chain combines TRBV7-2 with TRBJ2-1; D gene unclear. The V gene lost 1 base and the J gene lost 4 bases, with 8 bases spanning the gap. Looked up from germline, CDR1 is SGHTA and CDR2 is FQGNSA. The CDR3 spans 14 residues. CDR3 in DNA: TGTGCCAGCAGCTTAGTACTACTTTACAATGAGCAGTTCTTC. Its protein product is CASSLVLLYNEQFF.

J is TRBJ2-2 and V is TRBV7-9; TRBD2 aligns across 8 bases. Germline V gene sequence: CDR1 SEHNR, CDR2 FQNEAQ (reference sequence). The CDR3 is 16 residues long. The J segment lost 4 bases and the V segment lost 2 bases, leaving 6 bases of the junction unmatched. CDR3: CASSLIGGGRTGELFF. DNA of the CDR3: TGTGCCAGCAGCTTAATTGGCGGGGGGCGCACCGGGGAGCTGTTTTTT.

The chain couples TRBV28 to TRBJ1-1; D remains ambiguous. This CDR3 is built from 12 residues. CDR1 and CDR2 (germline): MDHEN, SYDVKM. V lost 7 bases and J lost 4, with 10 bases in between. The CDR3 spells CASKPGVTEAFF. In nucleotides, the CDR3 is TGTGCCAGCAAACCCGGGGTCACTGAAGCTTTCTTT.

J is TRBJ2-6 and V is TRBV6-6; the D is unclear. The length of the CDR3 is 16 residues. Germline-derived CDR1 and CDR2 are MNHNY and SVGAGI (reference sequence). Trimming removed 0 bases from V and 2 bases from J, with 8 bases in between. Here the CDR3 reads CASSYSPFPGANVLTF. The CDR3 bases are TGTGCCAGCAGTTACTCCCCATTCCCTGGGGCCAACGTCCTGACTTTC.

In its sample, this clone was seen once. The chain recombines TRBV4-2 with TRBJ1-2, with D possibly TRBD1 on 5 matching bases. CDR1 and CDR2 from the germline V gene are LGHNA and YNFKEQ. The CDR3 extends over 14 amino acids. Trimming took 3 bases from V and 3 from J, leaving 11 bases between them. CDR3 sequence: CASSQSQGDYGYTF. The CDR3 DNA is TGTGCCAGCAGCCAGTCCCAGGGCGACTATGGCTACACCTTC.

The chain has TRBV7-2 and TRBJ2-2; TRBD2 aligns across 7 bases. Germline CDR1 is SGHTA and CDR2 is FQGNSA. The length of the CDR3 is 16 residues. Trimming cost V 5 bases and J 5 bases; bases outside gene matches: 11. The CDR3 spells CASSRGAGVGTGELFF. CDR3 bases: TGTGCCAGCAGCCGGGGTGCGGGGGTTGGTACCGGGGAGCTGTTTTTT.

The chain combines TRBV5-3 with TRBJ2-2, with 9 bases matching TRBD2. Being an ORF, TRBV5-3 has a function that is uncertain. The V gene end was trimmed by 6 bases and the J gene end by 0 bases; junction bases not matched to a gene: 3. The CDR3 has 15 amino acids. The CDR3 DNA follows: TGTGCCAGAATAACTAGCGGGTCGAACACCGGGGAGCTGTTTTTT. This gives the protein CARITSGSNTGELFF.

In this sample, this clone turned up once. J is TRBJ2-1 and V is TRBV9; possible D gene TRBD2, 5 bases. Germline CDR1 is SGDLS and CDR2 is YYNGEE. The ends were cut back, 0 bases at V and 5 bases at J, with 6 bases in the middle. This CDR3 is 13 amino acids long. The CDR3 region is CASSVERDNEQFF. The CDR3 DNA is TGTGCCAGCAGCGTAGAGAGGGACAATGAGCAGTTCTTC.

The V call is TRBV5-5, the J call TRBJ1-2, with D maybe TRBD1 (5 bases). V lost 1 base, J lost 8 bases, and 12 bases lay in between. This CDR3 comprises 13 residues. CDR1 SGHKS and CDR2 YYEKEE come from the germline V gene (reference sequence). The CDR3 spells CASSLYAQDGYTF. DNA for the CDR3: TGTGCCAGCAGCTTGTATGCACAGGACGGCTACACCTTC.

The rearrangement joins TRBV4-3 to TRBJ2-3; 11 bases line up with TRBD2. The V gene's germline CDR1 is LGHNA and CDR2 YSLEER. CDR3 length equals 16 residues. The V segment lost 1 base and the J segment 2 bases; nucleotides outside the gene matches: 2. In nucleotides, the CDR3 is TGCGCCAGCAGCCAAGGACTAGCGGGGTCCACAGATACGCAGTATTTT. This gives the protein CASSQGLAGSTDTQYF.

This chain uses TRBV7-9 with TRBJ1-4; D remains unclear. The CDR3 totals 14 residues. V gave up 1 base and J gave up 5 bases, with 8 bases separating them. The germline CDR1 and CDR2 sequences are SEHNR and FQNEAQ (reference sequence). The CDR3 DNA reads TGTGCCAGCAGCTTAGGCCAGAACAATGAAAAACTGTTTTTT. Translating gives CASSLGQNNEKLFF.

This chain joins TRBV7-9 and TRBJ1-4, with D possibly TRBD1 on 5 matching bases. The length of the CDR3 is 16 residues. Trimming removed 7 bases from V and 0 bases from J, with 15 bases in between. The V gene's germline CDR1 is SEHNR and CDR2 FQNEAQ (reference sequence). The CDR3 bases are TGTGCCAGCATCAAAGGGGCGTACCCAACTAATGAAAAACTGTTTTTT. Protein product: CASIKGAYPTNEKLFF.

The CDR3 DNA reads TGTGCCAGCAGCTTAAGCGGGACAGGGAGCTACGAGCAGTACTTC. Encoded protein: CASSLSGTGSYEQYF. The chain employs TRBV7-9 and TRBJ2-7; 9 bases align to TRBD1. The trim removed 2 bases at V and 3 bases at J, leaving 5 bases unmatched. Per the germline V gene, CDR1 is SEHNR and CDR2 is FQNEAQ (reference sequence). This CDR3 contains 15 residues.

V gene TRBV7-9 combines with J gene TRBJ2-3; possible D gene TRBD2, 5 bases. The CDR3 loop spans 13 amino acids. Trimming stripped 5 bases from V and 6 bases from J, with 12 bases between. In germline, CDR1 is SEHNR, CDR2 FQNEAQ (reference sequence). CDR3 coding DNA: TGTGCCAGCAGCCTACTAGGAGGCGATACGCAGTATTTT. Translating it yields CASSLLGGDTQYF.

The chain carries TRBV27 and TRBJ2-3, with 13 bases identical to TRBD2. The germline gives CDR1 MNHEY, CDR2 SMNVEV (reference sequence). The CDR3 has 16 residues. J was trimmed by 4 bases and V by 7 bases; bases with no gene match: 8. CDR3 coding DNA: TGTGCCAGCATACCGCCGGGACTAGCGGGGCCAGATACGCAGTATTTT. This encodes CASIPPGLAGPDTQYF.

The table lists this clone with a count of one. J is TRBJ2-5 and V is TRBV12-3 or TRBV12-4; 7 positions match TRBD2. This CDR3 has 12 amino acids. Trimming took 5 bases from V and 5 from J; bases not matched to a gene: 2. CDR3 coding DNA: TGTGCCAGCAGTCGGGGAGGGGAGACCCAGTACTTC. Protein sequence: CASSRGGETQYF.